This record covers a single TCR beta chain. No cognate antigen has been identified for it. No base quality values were provided; no much bigger clone lies one nucleotide off. Whole blood was collected in K2EDTA tubes by collaborating institutions according to the institutions' own protocols. For TCRbeta analysis, collaborators shipped samples as frozen whole blood, isolated PBMCs, or DNA extracted from either of those sample types. This sample was included in a study of blood T cell repertoires in COVID-19 (TCRdb year 2020). For the wider study: Collaborator samples came from the United States, Italy and Spain and covered acute and convalescent phases of COVID-19. Where HLA class I and class II types were available, the types were taken from metadata supplied by the sample provider, not from assay-based typing. The material from the prospective study consisted of cDNA or gDNA derived from T cells, B-cell-depleted T cells, or PBMCs. Subjects who had been exposed to COVID-19, were actively infected with it, or had recovered from it provided the deeply sampled blood TCRbeta repertoires that made up the dataset. The repertoires were released in a freely available public database meant as a resource for research on the immune response to SARS-CoV-2. The samples were drawn from two sources: the first 160 participants of the ongoing ImmuneRACE study, and 950 to 1,500 subjects contributed by 6 global collaborators. Sample metadata almost always included a de-identified subject ID, COVID-19 status, age in years and sex. Paper-wide results and their limitations: How much clinical and demographic metadata was included differed by source and by participant, and the metadata was provided uncurated.

TCRbeta CDR3 regions were amplified from genomic DNA by means of the immunoSEQ Assay, a bias-controlled multiplex PCR. Under the source paper's analysis protocol: Nucleated cell counts per sample were estimated from amplification of reference gene primers within the assay. To quantify the absolute abundance of each unique TCRbeta CDR3 rearrangement, sequence reads were collapsed and filtered. For each sample, productive Simpson clonality was calculated as the square root of Simpson's diversity index across productive rearrangements. TCRdb's version of the immuneACCESS table is confined to in-frame rearrangements and falls short of the full clone set. An unresolved V gene accounts for under half of the shortfall where checked; the remainder is of unknown origin. V and J calls plus clone size are reproduced from that table; the DNA served to infer D and trimming. The sample records about 130,000 clones, just under 85% of which are singletons. Around 13% of the sample is taken by the ten largest.

V is trimmed back by 4 bases and J by 2 bases, and the junction contains 6 bases that no gene match accounts for. For CDR1 and CDR2, the germline V gene (reference sequence) lists SGHNT and YYREEE. The CDR3 spans 15 residues, from the cysteine through the phenylalanine. CDR3 DNA only is kept here, 45 bases in frame from base 1. The sequenced sample consisted of peripheral blood. The origin of this receptor is a human donor in a cohort sampled during active COVID-19. The V and J segments used are TRBV5-4 and TRBJ2-5; 9 central bases correspond to TRBD2. The CDR3 region: CASSKGTSRQETQYF. The DNA sequence is given as TGTGCCAGCAGCAAGGGGACTAGCCGGCAAGAGACCCAGTACTTC.